This TCR beta chain came from a study of OX40 agonist ivuxolimab in advanced cancers. About the research overall: Three patients, one with hepatocellular carcinoma and two with cutaneous melanoma, achieved partial responses.

Method: immunoSEQ multiplex PCR; TCRdb's copy keeps in-frame clones and lacks some. The sample contains some 76,000 clones, 84% of which appear only once. General study results and limits: Still undetermined is the antigen specificity of the expanded peripheral T cells. There was clonal expansion of CD4+ and CD8+ blood T cells by week 6 at 0.1 to 3.0 mg/kg.

Concerning this clone itself: Its target is unknown.

Source: CD4+ or CD8+ T cells sorted from blood, taken in a trial of the OX40 agonist ivuxolimab. This TCR derives from an adult with an advanced solid tumor such as melanoma, head and neck, liver or kidney cancer.

This CDR3 reads CASSLGQPNTEAFF. Here the CDR3 DNA reads TGTGCCAGCAGCCTAGGACAGCCCAACACTGAAGCTTTCTTT. The chain combines TRBV7-9 with TRBJ1-1; tentative D call: TRBD1 (6 bases). The CDR3 covers 14 residues. The germline V gene encodes CDR1 SEHNR and CDR2 FQNEAQ (reference sequence). With 5 bases removed from V and 2 bases from J, the gap between germline ends came to 12 bases.